This T cell receptor beta chain was found in a study of T cell changes during pregnancy in multiple sclerosis. Profiling relied on immunoSEQ multiplex PCR, and the TCRdb table lists in-frame clones only, not all of them. The sample has around 70,000 clones, about 94% seen once. Germline values: CDR1 SGHNT, CDR2 YYREEE (reference sequence). V trimming: 4 bases; J trimming: 4 bases; junction bases outside the gene matches: 7. CDR3 length: 15 amino acids. The starting material was peripheral blood, obtained in the third trimester of pregnancy. The sequence was collected from a female donor with multiple sclerosis, enrolled in a pregnancy study. The rearrangement links TRBV5-4 to TRBJ2-5, with 10 bases lining up with TRBD1. The CDR3 protein is CASSPRQGAGETQYF. The CDR3 nucleotides are TGTGCCAGCAGCCCGAGACAGGGGGCAGGAGAGACCCAGTACTTC.